The entry below describes one T cell receptor beta chain. Its cognate antigen is unknown. These data belong to a study of T cell responses to AZD1222 COVID-19 vaccine. Findings and caveats of the study: The donor cohort was predominantly white British with a female majority, and clonal diversity may have been underestimated.

Profiled with immunoSEQ multiplex PCR; TCRdb holds only in-frame clones, not every one. This sample carries around 270,000 clones, roughly 93% of them seen once, and the ten largest clones take 0.55%. The TCR originated in an adult who received the AZD1222 COVID-19 vaccine. This sample comprised peripheral blood, obtained 28 days after the second AZD1222 dose.

The CDR3 DNA is TGTGCCAGCAGCTTGGGGACTAGCGCAGATACGCAGTATTTT. Protein product: CASSLGTSADTQYF. The chain uses TRBV7-2 and TRBJ2-3; 10 bases map to TRBD2. CDR1 and CDR2 from the germline V gene are SGHTA and FQGNSA. J gave up 4 bases and V 3 bases, and 1 base lay outside the gene matches. CDR3 length: 14 residues.